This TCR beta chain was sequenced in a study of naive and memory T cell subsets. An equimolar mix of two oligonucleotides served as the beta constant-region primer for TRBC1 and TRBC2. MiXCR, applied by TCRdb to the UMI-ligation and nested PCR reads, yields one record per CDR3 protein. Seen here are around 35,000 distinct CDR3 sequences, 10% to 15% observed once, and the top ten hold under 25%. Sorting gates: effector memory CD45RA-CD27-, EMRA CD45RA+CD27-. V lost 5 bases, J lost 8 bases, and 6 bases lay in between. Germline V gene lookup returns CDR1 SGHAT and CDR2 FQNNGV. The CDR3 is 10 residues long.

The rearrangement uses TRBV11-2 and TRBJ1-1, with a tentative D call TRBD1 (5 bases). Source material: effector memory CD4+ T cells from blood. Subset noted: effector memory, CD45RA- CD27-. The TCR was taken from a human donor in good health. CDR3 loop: CASSGTEAFF. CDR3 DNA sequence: TGTGCCAGCAGCGGGACGGAAGCTTTCTTT.